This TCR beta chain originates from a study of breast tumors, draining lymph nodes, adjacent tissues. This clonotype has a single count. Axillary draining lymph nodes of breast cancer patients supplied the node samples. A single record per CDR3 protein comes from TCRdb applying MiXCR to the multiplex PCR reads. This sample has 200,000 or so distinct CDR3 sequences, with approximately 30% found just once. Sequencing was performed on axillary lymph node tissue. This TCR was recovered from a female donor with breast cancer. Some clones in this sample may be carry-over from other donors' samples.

CDR3 residues: CASSLGAGATYEQYF. In nucleotides, the CDR3 is TGTGCCAGCAGCTTGGGGGCAGGGGCTACCTACGAGCAGTACTTC. This chain uses TRBV5-8 with TRBJ2-7; D perhaps matches TRBD1 (6 bases). Trimming shortened V by 0 bases and J by 2 bases, and 12 bases separated the two germline ends. CDR1 SGHTS and CDR2 YDEGEE come from the germline V gene. The CDR3 covers 15 residues.